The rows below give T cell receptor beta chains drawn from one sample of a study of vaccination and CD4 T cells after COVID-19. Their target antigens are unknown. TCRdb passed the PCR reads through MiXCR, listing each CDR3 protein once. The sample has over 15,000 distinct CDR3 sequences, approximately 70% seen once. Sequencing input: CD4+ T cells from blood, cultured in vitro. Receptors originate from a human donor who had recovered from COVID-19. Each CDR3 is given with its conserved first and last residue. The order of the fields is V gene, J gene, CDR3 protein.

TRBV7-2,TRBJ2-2,CASSVWGLPSGELFF
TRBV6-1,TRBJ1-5,CASSPRGNQPQHF
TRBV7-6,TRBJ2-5,CASSVVGVETQYF
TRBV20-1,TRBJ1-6,CSARELGAPLHF
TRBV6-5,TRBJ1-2,CASSYEGGSGYTF
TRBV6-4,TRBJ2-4,CASSALQGDIQYF
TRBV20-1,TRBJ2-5,CSARIGSGRTETQYF
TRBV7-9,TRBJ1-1,CASSLQMNTEAFF
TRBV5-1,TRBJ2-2,CASRVAWTGELFF
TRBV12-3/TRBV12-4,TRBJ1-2,CASSPLGQGNYGYTF
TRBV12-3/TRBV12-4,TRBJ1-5,CASSLDGTGGQPQHF
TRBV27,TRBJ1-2,CASRERGAGGYTF
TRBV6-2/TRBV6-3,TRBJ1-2,CATLSDGRHGYTF
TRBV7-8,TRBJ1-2,CASSLASQGRGYGYTF
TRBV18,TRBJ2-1,CASSPPGVLASGRATHEQFF
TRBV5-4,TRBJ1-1,CASSRPTRQRTEAFF
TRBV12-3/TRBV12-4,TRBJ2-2,CASSLVLAGPNTGELFF
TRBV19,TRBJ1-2,CASSITQGTEHGYTF
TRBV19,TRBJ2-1,CATTPPGVQNYNEQFF
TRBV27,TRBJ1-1,CASSFREGPVAFF
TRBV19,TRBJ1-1,CASSVGQAGTEAFF
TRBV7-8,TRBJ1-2,CASSSQGYGYTF
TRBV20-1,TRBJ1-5,CSAGGGAGNGNQPQHF
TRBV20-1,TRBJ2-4,CSARELAGPGNIQYF
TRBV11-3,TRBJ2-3,CASSLHSRDTQYF
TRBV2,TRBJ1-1,CASSRARTGMNTEAFF
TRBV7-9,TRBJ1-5,CASSLNPKGGEQPQHF
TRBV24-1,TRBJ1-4,CATSSTGVEKLFF
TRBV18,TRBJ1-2,CASSPQGNYGYTF
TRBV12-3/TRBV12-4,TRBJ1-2,CASSPSGSYGYTF
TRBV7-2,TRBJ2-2,CASTGGTSTTGELFF
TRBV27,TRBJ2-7,CASSLKGGTSYEQYF
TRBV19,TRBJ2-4,CASSTLAGVGNIQYF
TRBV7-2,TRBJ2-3,CASSSGLAGGNTQYF
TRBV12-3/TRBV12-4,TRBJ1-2,CASSASPGHRYTF
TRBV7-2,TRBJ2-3,CASSLSGGLSTDTQYF
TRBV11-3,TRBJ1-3,CASSSERNTIYF
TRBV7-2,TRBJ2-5,CASRGRVETQYF
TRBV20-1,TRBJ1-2,CSAKVLGPANYGYTF
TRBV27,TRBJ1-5,CASSFFSNQPQHF
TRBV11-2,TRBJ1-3,CASSYLGQNGNTIYF